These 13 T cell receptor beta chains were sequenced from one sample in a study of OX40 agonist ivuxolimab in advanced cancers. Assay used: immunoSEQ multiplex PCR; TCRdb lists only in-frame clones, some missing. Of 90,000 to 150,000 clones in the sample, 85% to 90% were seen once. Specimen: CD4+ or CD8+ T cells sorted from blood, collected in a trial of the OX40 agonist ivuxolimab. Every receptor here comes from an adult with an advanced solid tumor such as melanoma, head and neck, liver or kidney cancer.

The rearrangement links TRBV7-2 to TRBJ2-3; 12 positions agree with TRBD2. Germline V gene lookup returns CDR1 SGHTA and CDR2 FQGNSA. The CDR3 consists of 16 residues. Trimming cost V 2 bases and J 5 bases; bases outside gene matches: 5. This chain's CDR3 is CASSLLAGGRVDTQYF. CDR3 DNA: TGTGCCAGCAGCTTACTAGCGGGGGGGCGAGTAGATACGCAGTATTTT.

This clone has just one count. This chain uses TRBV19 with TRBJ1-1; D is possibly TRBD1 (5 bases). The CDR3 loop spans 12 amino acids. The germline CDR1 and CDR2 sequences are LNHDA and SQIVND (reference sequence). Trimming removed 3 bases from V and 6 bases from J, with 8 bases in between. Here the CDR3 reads CASSIGGAEAFF. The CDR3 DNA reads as TGTGCCAGTAGTATTGGAGGGGCTGAAGCTTTCTTT.

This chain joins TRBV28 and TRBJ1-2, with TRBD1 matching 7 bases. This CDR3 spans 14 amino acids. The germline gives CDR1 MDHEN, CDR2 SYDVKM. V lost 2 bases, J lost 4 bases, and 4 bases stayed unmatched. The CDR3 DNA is TGTGCCAGCAGTTTAGGAGGGGGCAGCTATGGCTACACCTTC. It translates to CASSLGGGSYGYTF.

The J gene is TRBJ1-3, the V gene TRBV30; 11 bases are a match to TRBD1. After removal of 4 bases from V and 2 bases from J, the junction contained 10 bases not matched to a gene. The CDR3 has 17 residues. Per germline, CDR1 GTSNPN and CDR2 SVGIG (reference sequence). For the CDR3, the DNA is TGTGCCTGGAAACCCTCTTGGGACAGGGGGACTGGAAACACCATATATTTT. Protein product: CAWKPSWDRGTGNTIYF. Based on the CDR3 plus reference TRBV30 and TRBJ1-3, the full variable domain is SQTIHQWPATLVQPVGSPLSLECTVEGTSNPNLYWYRQAAGRGLQLLFYSVGIGQISSEVPQNLSASRPQDRQFILSSKKLLLSDSGFYLCAWKPSWDRGTGNTIYFGEGSWLTVV.

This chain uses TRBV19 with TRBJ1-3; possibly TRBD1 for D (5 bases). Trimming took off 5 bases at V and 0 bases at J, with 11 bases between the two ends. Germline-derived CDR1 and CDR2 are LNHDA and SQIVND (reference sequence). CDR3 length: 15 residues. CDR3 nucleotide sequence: TGTGCCAGTAGTCCCGGGACCTACTCTGGAAACACCATATATTTT. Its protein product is CASSPGTYSGNTIYF. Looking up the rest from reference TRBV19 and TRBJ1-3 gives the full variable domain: DGGITQSPKYLFRKEGQNVTLSCEQNLNHDAMYWYRQDPGQGLRLIYYSQIVNDFQKGDIAEGYSVSREKKESFPLTVTSAQKNPTAFYLCASSPGTYSGNTIYFGEGSWLTVV.

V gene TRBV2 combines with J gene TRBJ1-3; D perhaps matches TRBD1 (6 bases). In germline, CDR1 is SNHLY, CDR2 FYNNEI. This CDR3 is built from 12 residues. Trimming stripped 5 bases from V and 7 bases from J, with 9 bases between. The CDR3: CASSIGGNTIYF. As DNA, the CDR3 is TGTGCCAGCAGTATAGGGGGGAACACCATATATTTT.

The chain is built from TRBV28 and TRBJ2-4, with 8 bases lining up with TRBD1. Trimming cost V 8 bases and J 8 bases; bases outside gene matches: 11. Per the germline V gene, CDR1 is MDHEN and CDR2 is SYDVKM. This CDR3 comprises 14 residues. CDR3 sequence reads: CASGLGQGMDIQYF. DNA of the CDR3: TGTGCCAGCGGCCTCGGACAGGGTATGGACATTCAGTACTTC. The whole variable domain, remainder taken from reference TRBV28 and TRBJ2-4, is DVKVTQSSRYLVKRTGEKVFLECVQDMDHENMFWYRQDPGLGLRLIYFSYDVKMKEKGDIPEGYSVSREKKERFSLILESASTNQTSMYLCASGLGQGMDIQYFGAGTRLSVL.

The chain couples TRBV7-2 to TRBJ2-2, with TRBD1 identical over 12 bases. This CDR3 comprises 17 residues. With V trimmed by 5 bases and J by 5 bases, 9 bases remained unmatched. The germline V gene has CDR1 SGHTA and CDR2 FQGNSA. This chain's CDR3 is CASSQAGTGGWTGELFF. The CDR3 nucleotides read TGTGCCAGCAGCCAGGCGGGGACAGGGGGCTGGACCGGGGAGCTGTTTTTT.

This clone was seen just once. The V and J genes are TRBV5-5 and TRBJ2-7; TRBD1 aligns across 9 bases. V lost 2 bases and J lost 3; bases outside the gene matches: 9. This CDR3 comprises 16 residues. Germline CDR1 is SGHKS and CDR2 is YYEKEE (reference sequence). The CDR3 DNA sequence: TGTGCCAGCAGCTTCTTTCCCGGGACAGGGAACTACGAGCAGTACTTC. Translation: CASSFFPGTGNYEQYF.

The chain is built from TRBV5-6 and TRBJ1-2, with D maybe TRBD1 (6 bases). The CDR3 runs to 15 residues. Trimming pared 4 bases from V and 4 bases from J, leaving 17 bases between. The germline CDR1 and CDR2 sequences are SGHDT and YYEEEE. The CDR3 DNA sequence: TGTGCCAGCAGCACGAGTTCCGGGACAAGCTATGGCTACACCTTC. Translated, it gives CASSTSSGTSYGYTF.

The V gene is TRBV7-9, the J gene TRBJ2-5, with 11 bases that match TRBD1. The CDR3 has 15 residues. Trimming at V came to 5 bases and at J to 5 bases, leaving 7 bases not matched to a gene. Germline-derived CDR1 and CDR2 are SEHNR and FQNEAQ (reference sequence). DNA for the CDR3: TGTGCCAGCAGCCGGGACAGGGGGTTTCGGGAGACCCAGTACTTC. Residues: CASSRDRGFRETQYF. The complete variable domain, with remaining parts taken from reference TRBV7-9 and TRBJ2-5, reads DTGVSQNPRHKITKRGQNVTFRCDPISEHNRLYWYRQTLGQGPEFLTYFQNEAQLEKSRLLSDRFSAERPKGSFSTLEIQRTEQGDSAMYLCASSRDRGFRETQYFGPGTRLLVL.

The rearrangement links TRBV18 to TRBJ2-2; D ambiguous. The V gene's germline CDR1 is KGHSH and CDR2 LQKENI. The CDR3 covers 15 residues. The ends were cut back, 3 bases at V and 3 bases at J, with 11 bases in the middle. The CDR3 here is CASSPLGQDTGELFF. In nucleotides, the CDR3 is TGTGCCAGCTCACCTCTAGGGCAGGACACCGGGGAGCTGTTTTTT. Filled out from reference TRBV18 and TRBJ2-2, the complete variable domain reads NAGVMQNPRHLVRRRGQEARLRCSPMKGHSHVYWYRQLPEEGLKFMVYLQKENIIDESGMPKERFSAEFPKEGPSILRIQQVVRGDSAAYFCASSPLGQDTGELFFGEGSRLTVL.

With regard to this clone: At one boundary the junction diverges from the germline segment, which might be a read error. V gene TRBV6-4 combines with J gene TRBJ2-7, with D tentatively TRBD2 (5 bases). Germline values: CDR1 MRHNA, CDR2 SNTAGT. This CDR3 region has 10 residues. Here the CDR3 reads CASSVRGGCF. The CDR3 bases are TGTGCCAGCAGTGTCCGGGGTGGGTGCTTC.